The rows below give T cell receptor beta chains drawn from one sample of a study of human T cells and chemical hapten exposure. TCRdb itself ran the RACE reads through MiXCR, one entry per CDR3 protein. The sample has 180,000 or so distinct CDR3 sequences; around 24% are singletons. The source material was whole blood, sampled in connection with sensitization to the hapten diphenylcyclopropenone (DPC). The receptors originated from a woman in her forties or fifties with alopecia areata. Some clones in this sample may be carry-over from other donors' samples. Both conserved end residues are part of each CDR3. Each record gives: J gene, V gene, clone size, D gene, CDR3 DNA, CDR3 protein. The D gene is left open where the match is weak. Size tells how often a clone was seen (once, few, many) or the class of an expanded clone, and some rows leave it out.

>TRBJ2-5|TRBV29-1|NA|NA
TGCAGCGTTGTCCGGAACCTCCAAGAGACCCAGTACTTC
CSVVRNLQETQYF
>TRBJ2-1|TRBV29-1|NA|NA
TGCAGCGCCTCACTCGGGGCGGGCCTCTACAATGAGCAGTTCTTC
CSASLGAGLYNEQFF
>TRBJ2-2|TRBV10-3|NA|NA
TGTGCCATCAGTGAGGCCGCGGGGGGGGAGCTGTTTTTT
CAISEAAGGELFF
>TRBJ1-5|TRBV6-2/TRBV6-3|few|NA
TGTGCCAGCAAGCAGGGAAATCAGCCCCAGCATTTT
CASKQGNQPQHF
>TRBJ2-5|TRBV7-6|few|NA
TGTGCCAGCAGCTTCGCTAGCAACCAAGAGACCCAGTACTTC
CASSFASNQETQYF
>TRBJ2-1|TRBV7-9|few|NA
TGTGCCAGCAGCTTAGGCGGCTCCGTCTACAGTGAGCAGTTCTTC
CASSLGGSVYSEQFF
>TRBJ2-3|TRBV12-3/TRBV12-4|NA|NA
TGTGCCAGCAGTTCGTGGACTATTTACTCCACAGATACGCAGTATTTT
CASSSWTIYSTDTQYF
>TRBJ1-2|TRBV7-9|many|NA
TGTGCCAGCAGCCCCGAGGGGTTGATCTATGGCTACACCTTC
CASSPEGLIYGYTF
>TRBJ2-4|TRBV5-1|NA|TRBD1
TGCGCCAGCAGTTGGGGGACAGAGCATGCCATTCAGTACTTC
CASSWGTEHAIQYF
>TRBJ2-5|TRBV29-1|few|TRBD2
TGCAGCGCCGCTGGACTAGCGGGAGAGACCCAGTACTTC
CSAAGLAGETQYF
>TRBJ2-7|TRBV28|few|NA
TGTGCCAGCATTGGGTCGGGGTTGTCTGGGCAGTACTTC
CASIGSGLSGQYF
>TRBJ2-7|TRBV2|NA|NA
TGTGCCAGCATCCAGGAGTACGAGCAGTACTTC
CASIQEYEQYF
>TRBJ2-5|TRBV5-1|NA|NA
TGCGCCAGCAGCTTGGATCATTCGTCTACCCAAGAGACCCAGTACTTC
CASSLDHSSTQETQYF
>TRBJ1-2|TRBV29-1|NA|NA
TGCAGCGTTGATCACCCGAGATATGGCTACACCTTC
CSVDHPRYGYTF
>TRBJ2-5|TRBV3-1|many|NA
TGTGCCAGCAGCCAAGCCTCAGGGGCAGAGACCCAGTACTTC
CASSQASGAETQYF
>TRBJ2-5|TRBV29-1|NA|TRBD2
TGCAGCGTTGATGGTCTAGCGGGACTCGGGATAGAGACCCAGTACTTC
CSVDGLAGLGIETQYF
>TRBJ2-3|TRBV15|NA|TRBD2
TGTGCCACCGCAAGAACTAGCGGAAGGGCCCGGAGCACAGATACGCAGTATTTT
CATARTSGRARSTDTQYF
>TRBJ1-5|TRBV6-1|once|TRBD1
TGTGCCAGCAGTCCATGGACAGGGGCAAGCAATCAGCCCCAGCATTTT
CASSPWTGASNQPQHF
>TRBJ2-3|TRBV3-1|few|TRBD2
TGTGCCAGCAGCCAAGATTCGAAAGCGGGACGTTTCCAGTATTTT
CASSQDSKAGRFQYF
>TRBJ1-2|TRBV12-3/TRBV12-4|few|NA
TGTGCCAGCAGTTCCCAGGGCATAGGAGGCTACACCTTC
CASSSQGIGGYTF
>TRBJ1-2|TRBV29-1|NA|NA
TGCAGCGTTGAAAAGGGACTTGGGGGCTATGGCTACACCTTC
CSVEKGLGGYGYTF
>TRBJ2-5|TRBV25-1|NA|NA
TGTGCCAGCAGTGAGCTGGGGGAAGAGACCCAGTACTTC
CASSELGEETQYF
>TRBJ2-1|TRBV6-5|NA|NA
TGTGCCAGCAGTAACCCAGGGGTGCAGTTCTTC
CASSNPGVQFF
>TRBJ2-2|TRBV7-2|few|NA
TGTGCCAGCAGCTTGTTCCCTAGCGCCGGGACCGGGGAGCTGTTTTTT
CASSLFPSAGTGELFF
>TRBJ1-2|TRBV29-1|NA|NA
TGCAGCGTTCCTGTTAACTATGGCTACACCTTC
CSVPVNYGYTF
>TRBJ2-2|TRBV28|few|NA
TGTGCCAGCATTAGACGGGACACCGGGGAGCTGTTTTTT
CASIRRDTGELFF
>TRBJ2-1|TRBV3-1|NA|NA
TGTGCCAGCAGCCAAGATCTAGTTTACAATGAGCAGTTCTTC
CASSQDLVYNEQFF
>TRBJ2-5|TRBV18|NA|NA
TGTGCCAGCTCACGGGACTACCAAGAGACCCAGTACTTC
CASSRDYQETQYF
>TRBJ2-1|TRBV6-5|NA|NA
TGTGCCAGCAGTTACAGGCGGAGGAGGGGTAATGAGCAGTTCTTC
CASSYRRRRGNEQFF
>TRBJ2-1|TRBV6-2/TRBV6-3|few|NA
TGTGCCAGCAGGGACCAGGGTCGTGCCTACAATGAGCAGTTCTTC
CASRDQGRAYNEQFF
>TRBJ1-1|TRBV7-9|NA|NA
TGTGCCAGCAGCTTAGGATCCGATGAAGCTTTCTTT
CASSLGSDEAFF
>TRBJ2-2|TRBV7-9|few|TRBD2
TGTGCCAGCAGCCCGCCAGGGACTAGCGTCAACACCGGGGAGCTGTTTTTT
CASSPPGTSVNTGELFF
>TRBJ2-2|TRBV2|NA|NA
TGTGCCAGCAGTGAGGGACATATATCGAACACCGGGGAGCTGTTTTTT
CASSEGHISNTGELFF
>TRBJ2-3|TRBV6-5|NA|NA
TGTGCCACCCGGGAGATTGCCACAGATACGCAGTATTTT
CATREIATDTQYF